This entry is about one TCR beta chain. Antigen: not known. There were TCR beta CDR3 regions amplified from RNA transcripts. HTBI primers were the set used in a first-round RT-PCR of the TCR CDR3. TCRdb called the multiplex PCR reads again in MiXCR, with one record for every CDR3 protein. There are around 700,000 distinct CDR3 sequences in the sample; over 35% occur only once, and 30% to 40% lies in the top ten. These data are taken from a study of T cells in Graves' hyperthyroidism and ophthalmopathy. Findings of the study overall: Ophthalmopathy was told apart from stable hyperthyroidism by a 13 V-J model.

The germline V gene has CDR1 SGHTA and CDR2 FQGNSA. The V and J ends lost 5 bases and 7 bases, in that order; junction bases with no gene match: 6. The CDR3 extends over 13 amino acids. Those with hyperthyroidism were 18 to 65 years old, newly diagnosed, and ill for under 2 months. The sample was blood. The chain combines TRBV7-2 with TRBJ1-2; 8 bases match TRBD1. This sequence originates from a middle-aged woman with Graves' hyperthyroidism. The CDR3 is CASSPDRGRGYTF. The CDR3 coding sequence is TGTGCCAGCAGCCCTGACAGGGGCCGTGGCTACACCTTC.